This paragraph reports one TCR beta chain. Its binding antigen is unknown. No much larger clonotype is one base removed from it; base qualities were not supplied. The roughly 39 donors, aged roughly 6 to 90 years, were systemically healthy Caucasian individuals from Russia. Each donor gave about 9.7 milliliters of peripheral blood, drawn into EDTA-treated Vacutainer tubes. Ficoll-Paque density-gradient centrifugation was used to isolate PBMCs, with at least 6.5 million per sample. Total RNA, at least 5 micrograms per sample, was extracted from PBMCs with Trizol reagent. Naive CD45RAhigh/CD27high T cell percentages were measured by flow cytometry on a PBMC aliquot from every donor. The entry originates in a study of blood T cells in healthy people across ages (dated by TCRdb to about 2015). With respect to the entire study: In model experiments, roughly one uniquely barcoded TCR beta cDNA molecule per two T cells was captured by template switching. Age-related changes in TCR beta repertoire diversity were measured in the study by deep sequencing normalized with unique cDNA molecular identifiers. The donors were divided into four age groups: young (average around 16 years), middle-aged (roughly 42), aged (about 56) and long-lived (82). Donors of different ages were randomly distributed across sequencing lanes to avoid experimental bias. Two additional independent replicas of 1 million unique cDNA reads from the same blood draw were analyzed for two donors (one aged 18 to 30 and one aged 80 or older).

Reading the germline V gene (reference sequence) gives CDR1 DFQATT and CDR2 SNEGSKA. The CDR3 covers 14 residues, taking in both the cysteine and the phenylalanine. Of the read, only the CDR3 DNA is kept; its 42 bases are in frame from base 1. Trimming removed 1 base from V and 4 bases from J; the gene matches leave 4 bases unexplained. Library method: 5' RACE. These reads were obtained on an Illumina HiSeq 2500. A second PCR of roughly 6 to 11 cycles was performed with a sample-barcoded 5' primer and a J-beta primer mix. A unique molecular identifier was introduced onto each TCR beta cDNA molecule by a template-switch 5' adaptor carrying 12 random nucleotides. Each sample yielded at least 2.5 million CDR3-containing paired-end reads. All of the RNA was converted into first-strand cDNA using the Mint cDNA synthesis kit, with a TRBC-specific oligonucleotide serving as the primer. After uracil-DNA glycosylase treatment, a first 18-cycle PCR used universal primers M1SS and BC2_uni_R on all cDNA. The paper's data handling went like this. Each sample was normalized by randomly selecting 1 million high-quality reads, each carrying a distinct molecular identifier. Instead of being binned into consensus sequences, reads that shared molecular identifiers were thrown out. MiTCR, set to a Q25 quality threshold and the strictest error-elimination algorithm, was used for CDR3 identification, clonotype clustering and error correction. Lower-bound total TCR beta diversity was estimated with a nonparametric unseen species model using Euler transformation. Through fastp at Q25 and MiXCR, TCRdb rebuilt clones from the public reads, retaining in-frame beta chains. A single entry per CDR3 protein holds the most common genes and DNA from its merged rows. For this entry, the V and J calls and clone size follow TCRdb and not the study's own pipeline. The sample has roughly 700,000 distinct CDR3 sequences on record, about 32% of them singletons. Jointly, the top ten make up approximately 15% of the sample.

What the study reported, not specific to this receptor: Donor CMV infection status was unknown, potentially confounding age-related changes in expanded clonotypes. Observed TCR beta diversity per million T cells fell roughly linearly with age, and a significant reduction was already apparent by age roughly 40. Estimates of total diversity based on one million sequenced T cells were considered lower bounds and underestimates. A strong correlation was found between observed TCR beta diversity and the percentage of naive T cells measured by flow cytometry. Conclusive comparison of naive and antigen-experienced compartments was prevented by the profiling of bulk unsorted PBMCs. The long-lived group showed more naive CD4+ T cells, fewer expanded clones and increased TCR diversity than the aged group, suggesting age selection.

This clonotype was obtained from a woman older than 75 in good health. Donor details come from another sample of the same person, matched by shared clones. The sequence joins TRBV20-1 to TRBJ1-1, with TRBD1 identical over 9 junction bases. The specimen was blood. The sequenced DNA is TGCAGTGCTAGAGTGGGGACAGGGCTCACTGAAGCTTTCTTT. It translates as CSARVGTGLTEAFF.